These 7 T cell receptor beta chains originate from one sample sequenced in a study of somatic mutations in cytotoxic T cells in rheumatoid arthritis. The method was immunoSEQ multiplex PCR; TCRdb's version includes in-frame clones alone and lacks a portion of them. The profile shows approximately 10,000 clones, approximately 84% of them singletons. Sequencing was carried out using CD8+ T cells sorted from blood. The receptors stem from an older woman with rheumatoid arthritis.

The chain joins TRBV29-1 to TRBJ2-7; a weak D match, TRBD2 (5 bases). The CDR3 covers 14 residues. V gave up 4 bases and J gave up 5 bases, with 18 bases separating them. Germline lookup yields CDR1 SQVTM and CDR2 ANQGSEA. In DNA form, the CDR3 reads TGCAGCGTTGGATCACGGAGGTCCTGGGACGAGCAGTACTTC. This translates into CSVGSRRSWDEQYF.

The gene calls are TRBV6-5 and TRBJ2-4; D is perhaps TRBD1 (5 bases). Germline values: CDR1 MNHEY, CDR2 SVGAGI. This CDR3 comprises 12 residues. Trimming pared 6 bases from V and 6 bases from J, leaving 9 bases between. The CDR3 sequence is CASRDTSNIQYF. The CDR3 nucleotides read TGTGCCAGCAGGGACACCTCAAACATTCAGTACTTC.

This clone turned up a few times. The chain couples TRBV7-9 to TRBJ2-7, with unresolved D. With 1 base removed from V and 5 bases from J, the gap between germline ends came to 3 bases. CDR1 is SEHNR and CDR2 is FQNEAQ in the germline V gene (reference sequence). The CDR3 runs 11 residues. In DNA form, the CDR3 reads TGTGCCAGCAGCTTAGTCAACGAGCAGTACTTC. Its protein product is CASSLVNEQYF.

The chain joins TRBV15 to TRBJ2-5, with a weak D call TRBD2 (5 bases). The V and J ends lost 4 bases and 5 bases respectively, with 17 bases between them. CDR1 LNHNV and CDR2 YYDKDF come from the germline V gene (reference sequence). The CDR3 consists of 15 residues. CDR3 protein: CATSTTRVVVETQYF. CDR3 nucleotides: TGTGCCACCAGCACCACTAGGGTCGTGGTCGAGACCCAGTACTTC.

This chain links TRBV15 with TRBJ1-6; D possibly corresponds to TRBD1 (6 bases). The CDR3 has 17 amino acids. Germline lookup yields CDR1 LNHNV and CDR2 YYDKDF (reference sequence). Trimming shortened V by 3 bases and J by 2 bases, and 14 bases separated the two germline ends. The CDR3 DNA reads as TGTGCCACCAGCAGTCACAGGGCAGCCGCCTATAATTCACCCCTCCACTTT. It encodes CATSSHRAAAYNSPLHF.

J is TRBJ2-1 and V is TRBV14, with TRBD2 identical over 13 bases. This CDR3 contains 16 residues. Per the germline V gene, CDR1 is SGHDN and CDR2 is FVKESK. V lost 2 bases and J lost 4; bases outside the gene matches: 2. The CDR3 region is CASSQKGLAGYNEQFF. The CDR3 nucleotides read TGTGCCAGCAGCCAAAAGGGACTAGCGGGGTACAATGAGCAGTTCTTC.

The chain links TRBV27 to TRBJ2-5; TRBD2 agrees at 7 bases. This CDR3 is 14 amino acids long. After removal of 3 bases from V and 1 base from J, the junction contained 2 bases not matched to a gene. CDR1 is MNHEY, CDR2 SMNVEV, per germline (reference sequence). CDR3 residues: CASSLGGFQETQYF. The CDR3 DNA reads as TGTGCCAGCAGTTTGGGGGGGTTCCAAGAGACCCAGTACTTC.